The clone carrying this T cell receptor beta chain was seen only a few times. The antigen remains undetermined. Sequenced by immunoSEQ multiplex PCR; TCRdb stores in-frame clones only, minus some. This sample yields more than 55,000 clones, of which around 90% are seen a single time; 11% to 15% belongs to the top ten. This sample was included in a study of OX40 agonist ivuxolimab in advanced cancers. Study-level points and caveats: Both blood CD4+ and CD8+ T cells showed clonal growth by week 6 at 0.1 to 3.0 mg/kg.

V shed 5 bases and J shed 1 base, with 14 bases lying between them. The germline gives CDR1 SGHVS, CDR2 FQNEAQ. This CDR3 has 15 residues. The chain uses TRBV7-8 and TRBJ2-5; D is perhaps TRBD1 (6 bases). The receptor's source is an adult with an advanced solid tumor such as melanoma, head and neck, liver or kidney cancer. Specimen: CD4+ or CD8+ T cells sorted from blood, collected in a trial of the OX40 agonist ivuxolimab. Here the CDR3 DNA reads TGTGCCAGCAGCCAGGGGAGACTCCCCCAAGAGACCCAGTACTTC. Amino acids: CASSQGRLPQETQYF.